The 2 T cell receptor beta chains below come from one sample, sequenced in a study of T cells in Graves' hyperthyroidism and ophthalmopathy. Amplification targeted TCR beta CDR3 regions from RNA transcripts. The TCR CDR3 was amplified in a first-round RT-PCR using the HTBI primer set. TCRdb recomputed calls from the multiplex PCR reads with MiXCR, one row per CDR3 protein. The data hold about 700,000 distinct CDR3 sequences, with roughly 15% observed a single time. Sequencing input: blood. These receptors came from a woman under 30 with Graves' hyperthyroidism.

Only a few counts were recorded for this clonotype. CDR3 coding DNA: TGTGCCTGGAGTGGGGGGGGACAGGGGGAAAGGTACGAGCAGTACTTC. It translates to CAWSGGGQGERYEQYF. The rearrangement joins TRBV30 to TRBJ2-7, with TRBD1 identical over 11 bases. V shed 1 base and J 4 bases; nucleotides not matched to a gene: 9. CDR3 length: 16 residues. Germline V gene sequence: CDR1 GTSNPN, CDR2 SVGIG (reference sequence).

Many counts were recorded for this clonotype. V is TRBV4-2 and J is TRBJ2-7, with TRBD2 matching 7 bases. The germline V gene encodes CDR1 LGHNA and CDR2 YNFKEQ. J was trimmed by 3 bases and V by 3 bases; bases with no gene match: 5. This CDR3 comprises 14 residues. CDR3 nucleotide sequence: TGTGCCAGCAGCCACAGCGGGACGAGCTACGAGCAGTACTTC. This translates into CASSHSGTSYEQYF.